What follows are 17 T cell receptor beta chains derived from one specimen sequenced in a study of response to subunit inactivated influenza vaccine. TCRdb reanalysed the RT-PCR reads using MiXCR and keeps one entry per CDR3 protein. This sample has 550,000 to 800,000 distinct CDR3 sequences, with 15% to 18% found just once. Sequences were derived from PBMCs from blood, sampled roughly 12 days after vaccination. These receptors originate from a man aged 50-60 years who received an inactivated influenza vaccine.

A word on this clonotype: Sequence at one end of the junction differs from germline and may be a read error. The CDR3 DNA is TGTGCCAGCAGTTACCCCGGGACAGGGGGTGTCTTC. Amino acid sequence: CASSYPGTGGVF. V and J are TRBV6-2 or TRBV6-3 and TRBJ1-2; TRBD1 matches 11 bases. Germline values: CDR1 MNHEY, CDR2 SVGEGT. The CDR3 is 12 residues long.

This clonotype occurred a few times. The genes are TRBV7-2 and TRBJ2-7; tentatively, D is TRBD2 (7 bases). This CDR3 comprises 13 residues. CDR1 SGHTA and CDR2 FQGNSA come from the germline V gene. The V end lost 10 bases, the J end lost 7 bases, and 20 bases lay between the germline ends. The CDR3 protein is CATDPGGAREQYF. CDR3 sequence (DNA): TGTGCCACGGACCCGGGGGGCGCGAGGGAGCAGTACTTC.

This clonotype has just a few counts. The rearrangement uses TRBV9 and TRBJ2-4; 8 bases are shared with TRBD2. Trimming cost V 0 bases and J 3 bases; bases outside gene matches: 5. The CDR3 has 16 residues. Germline CDR1 reads SGDLS; CDR2 reads YYNGEE. CDR3 coding DNA: TGTGCCAGCAGCGTAGGTGCGGGAGGCCACAAAAACATTCAGTACTTC. This encodes CASSVGAGGHKNIQYF.

This CDR3 reads CASGRLGTSSGVQFF. CDR3 bases: TGTGCCAGCGGTAGACTCGGGACTAGCTCCGGGGTGCAGTTCTTC. The genes are TRBV19 and TRBJ2-1; the match to TRBD2 covers 9 bases. Unmatched junction bases numbered 18, after V lost 9 bases and J lost 12 bases. CDR1 is LNHDA and CDR2 is SQIVND in the germline V gene (reference sequence). This CDR3 region has 15 residues.

Comment on this clonotype: At one end, the junction sequence differs from germline, possibly due to a read error. The chain couples TRBV2 to TRBJ2-1; D unclear. The CDR3 totals 15 residues. Germline CDR1 SNHLY, CDR2 FYNNEI. This CDR3 reads CASSPSNVRYKEQFF. For the CDR3, the DNA is TGTGCCAGCAGTCCATCAAACGTGAGATACAAGGAGCAGTTCTTC. The full variable domain, in which reference TRBV2 and TRBJ2-1 provide the parts outside the CDR3, is EPEVTQTPSHQVTQMGQEVILRCVPISNHLYFYWYRQILGQKVEFLVSFYNNEISEKSEIFDDQFSVERPDGSNFTLKIRSTKLEDSAMYFCASSPSNVRYKEQFFGPGTRLTVL.

The J gene is TRBJ2-5, the V gene TRBV29-1, with 9 bases lining up with TRBD2. The CDR3 consists of 12 residues. CDR1 is SQVTM, CDR2 ANQGSEA, per germline. The V segment lost 6 bases and the J segment 4 bases; nucleotides outside the gene matches: 3. The CDR3 DNA follows: TGCAGCGTGGGTAGCGGGAGAGAGACCCAGTACTTC. Protein sequence: CSVGSGRETQYF.

The J gene is TRBJ2-7, the V gene TRBV7-9; D is unresolved. Trimming pared 5 bases from V and 6 bases from J, leaving 11 bases between. The CDR3 covers 12 residues. Germline-derived CDR1 and CDR2 are SEHNR and FQNEAQ (reference sequence). The CDR3 region has the DNA TGTGCCAGCAGCAAGGCTTCTCGCGAGCAGTACTTC. This gives the protein CASSKASREQYF.

This clonotype has more than one count but fewer than ten. The rearrangement joins TRBV6-2 or TRBV6-3 to TRBJ2-2; 9 positions agree with TRBD2. The CDR3 has 20 amino acids. V gave up 3 bases and J gave up 3 bases; unmatched junction bases: 17. CDR1 and CDR2 (germline): MNHEY, SVGEGT. CDR3 protein: CASSYSSHQLAGSYTGELFF. The CDR3 nucleotides are TGTGCCAGCAGTTATTCCTCCCATCAACTAGCGGGCTCCTACACCGGGGAGCTGTTTTTT.

This sequence joins TRBV11-3 and TRBJ2-3, with D uncertain. The CDR3 length is 13 residues. Looked up from germline, CDR1 is SGHNT and CDR2 is YENEEA. V was cut by 5 bases and J by 9 bases, with 15 bases left in between. The CDR3 is CASSDRRLGTQYF. The CDR3 DNA follows: TGTGCCAGCAGCGATCGGCGCCTGGGGACGCAGTATTTT. Filled out from reference TRBV11-3 and TRBJ2-3, the complete variable domain reads EAGVVQSPRYKIIEKKQPVAFWCNPISGHNTLYWYLQNLGQGPELLIRYENEEAVDDSQLPKDRFSAERLKGVDSTLKIQPAELGDSAVYLCASSDRRLGTQYFGPGTRLTVL.

This chain links TRBV10-3 with TRBJ1-4; D gene uncertain. The CDR3 is made up of 15 amino acids. The germline V and J ends were trimmed by 3 bases and 1 base, with 9 bases remaining between them. Germline CDR1 and CDR2: ENHRY and SYGVKD. CDR3 bases: TGTGCCATCAGTGACCGGGGAGGAACTAATGAAAAACTGTTTTTT. Its translation is CAISDRGGTNEKLFF.

This clonotype was counted many times. The chain couples TRBV11-2 to TRBJ2-2; TRBD2 matches at 7 bases. This CDR3 comprises 16 residues. Germline CDR1 SGHAT, CDR2 FQNNGV. Trimming at V came to 1 base and at J to 0 bases, leaving 2 bases not matched to a gene. The CDR3 DNA follows: TGTGCCAGCAGCTTAGTCGCGGGGGCGAACACCGGGGAGCTGTTTTTT. This translates into CASSLVAGANTGELFF.

This chain links TRBV7-2 with TRBJ1-1; D possibly corresponds to TRBD1 (5 bases). CDR3 length: 12 amino acids. Between the trimmed V and J ends, which lost 5 bases and 10 bases, there was a span of 14 bases. Germline lookup yields CDR1 SGHTA and CDR2 FQGNSA. The CDR3 DNA is TGTGCCAGCAGCCTCACGGGACGAGGAGCTTTCTTT. This gives the protein CASSLTGRGAFF.

A few counts support this clonotype. V gene TRBV4-1 combines with J gene TRBJ2-5; the D gene is possibly TRBD1 (6 bases). V was clipped by 6 bases and J by 5 bases, with 13 bases between them. This CDR3 has 13 residues. Per the germline V gene, CDR1 is MGHRA and CDR2 is YSYEKL. The CDR3 coding sequence is TGCGCCAGCAGGCAACAGGGCCGGGAGACCCAGTACTTC. This translates into CASRQQGRETQYF.

J is TRBJ2-1 and V is TRBV20-1; no clear D gene. Germline V gene lookup returns CDR1 DFQATT and CDR2 SNEGSKA (reference sequence). The CDR3 is made up of 14 amino acids. V shed 5 bases and J shed 6 bases, with 17 bases lying between them. The CDR3 nucleotides are TGCAGTGCTGCTGACGGCGAATGGGGCAATGAGCAGTTCTTC. Translating it yields CSAADGEWGNEQFF.

This clonotype has a count of ten or more. The V and J genes are TRBV5-4 and TRBJ2-1; no reliable D call. The CDR3 is made up of 19 amino acids. Looked up from germline, CDR1 is SGHNT and CDR2 is YYREEE (reference sequence). Trimming shortened V by 0 bases and J by 0 bases, and 19 bases separated the two germline ends. In DNA form, the CDR3 reads TGTGCCAGCAGCTTGGTGTTCGCAGGCACCAGAAGCTCCTACAATGAGCAGTTCTTC. It specifies CASSLVFAGTRSSYNEQFF.

The chain joins TRBV20-1 to TRBJ2-2; 7 bases line up with TRBD1. This CDR3 is 16 amino acids long. Germline loops: CDR1 DFQATT, CDR2 SNEGSKA (reference sequence). V lost 6 bases, J lost 1 base, and 11 bases stayed unmatched. The CDR3 DNA reads as TGCAGTGCCCCCGACCGGGACAGCCAGAACACCGGGGAGCTGTTTTTT. Amino acid sequence: CSAPDRDSQNTGELFF.

The table lists this clonotype with many counts. The J gene is TRBJ2-1, the V gene TRBV20-1; 7 bases fit TRBD2. V lost 6 bases to trimming and J lost 3 bases; unmatched junction nucleotides: 5. Looked up from germline, CDR1 is DFQATT and CDR2 is SNEGSKA (reference sequence). There are 13 residues in the CDR3. CDR3 in amino acids: CSAAGGSYNEQFF. CDR3 in DNA: TGCAGTGCCGCGGGCGGGAGCTACAATGAGCAGTTCTTC.